This TCR beta chain was obtained from a study of CD8 T cells in ankylosing spondylitis (dated by TCRdb to about 2017). With regard to the full study: The study profiled T cell receptor beta repertoires in healthy donors and ankylosing spondylitis patients to find disease-linked TCR variants. The full study cohort comprised around 25 ankylosing spondylitis patients and approximately 100 healthy donors. Peripheral blood was sampled, and synovial fluid was additionally collected from ankylosing spondylitis patients. Overall study results and their limits: The disease-linked clones were reported as significantly enriched in matched synovial fluid samples from ankylosing spondylitis patients. In peripheral blood, the disease-linked clones were found at relatively low frequencies and had a CD8+ phenotype. Blood from ankylosing spondylitis patients appeared to be characterized by a TCR beta motif composed of under 10 highly homologous amino acid variants. Some TCR beta motif variants had previously been reported in synovial fluid and blood of reactive arthritis patients, which suggested common disease-initiation mechanisms.

TCRdb names Illumina HiSeq 2500 as the instrument used. TCR beta libraries were prepared by quantitative 5'-RACE with molecular barcodes. Per the authors' processing: A new computational method, built on a probabilistic model of VDJ rearrangement, was used to identify disease-linked TCR variants. Starting from the raw public reads, TCRdb applied fastp trimming at Q25, assembled clones with MiXCR and retained in-frame beta chains. Rows with a matching CDR3 protein are joined into one entry that keeps the most common DNA and genes. The V and J calls shown here were made by TCRdb, not taken from the authors' results. The sample contains about 340,000 distinct CDR3 sequences, 7% to 9% of them found a single time. Roughly 15% of the sample rests with the top ten. This clonotype was recorded at least ten times. Its antigen has not been determined. No much larger clone is present one base from it, and per-base qualities are unavailable.

The germline V gene (reference sequence) provides CDR1 DFQATT and CDR2 SNEGSKA. Its CDR3 holds 15 amino acids, cysteine through phenylalanine. Only CDR3 DNA remains: 45 bases, in frame from the first base. V drops 6 bases and J drops 2 bases, leaving 20 bases in between. Sequencing was done on a sample of blood, either unsorted or a sorted T cell fraction (not recorded which). This TCR was recovered from a male donor with ankylosing spondylitis. The sequence is built from TRBV20-1 and TRBJ2-7; the D gene may be TRBD1 or TRBD2, since each aligns over 5 bases. The DNA sequence follows: TGCAGTGCATACGGGACCCATCTACGAACCTACGAGCAGTACTTC. It translates to CSAYGTHLRTYEQYF.